This T cell receptor beta chain was observed in a study of blood T cell repertoires in COVID-19 (dated by TCRdb to 2020 to 2021). For the wider study: Samples from collaborators originated in the United States, Italy and Spain and spanned both the acute and convalescent phases of COVID-19. The prospective study material was composed of cDNA or gDNA derived from T cells, B-cell-depleted T cells, or PBMCs. Deeply sampled blood TCRbeta repertoires from subjects exposed to, actively infected with, or recovered from COVID-19 were included in the dataset. A freely available public database, intended as a resource for researchers studying the immune response to SARS-CoV-2, is where the repertoires were released. The samples were drawn from two sources: the first 160 participants of the ongoing ImmuneRACE study, and 1,000 to 1,500 subjects contributed by 6 global collaborators. A de-identified subject ID, COVID-19 status, age in years and sex were almost always included in the sample metadata. Where available, HLA class I and class II types were taken from metadata supplied by the sample provider and were not determined by assay-based typing.

This clone was detected only a few times. No cognate antigen has been identified for it. The sample holds no much larger clone one base away, and base qualities are not on file. In the prospective study, participants were about 18 to 95 years old, resided in under 30 geographic areas of the United States, and were enrolled through a virtual design. In the prospective study, participants were assigned to cohorts based on the clinical history participants reported in a screening survey and a study questionnaire. For ImmuneRACE Cohort 3, a participant was defined as recovered based on two consecutive negative NP/OP PCR tests, clearance by a healthcare professional, or resolution of symptoms. Mobile phlebotomists in the prospective study collected whole blood, serum and a nasopharyngeal or oropharyngeal swab from every participant. Additional blood draws and questionnaires over an approximately 2-month period could optionally be provided by prospective study participants. Prospective study blood samples were shipped either frozen or at room temperature before DNA extraction.

The research as a whole found: The quantity of clinical and demographic metadata differed by source and by participant and was supplied without curation.

TCRbeta CDR3 regions were amplified from genomic DNA by means of the immunoSEQ Assay, a bias-controlled multiplex PCR. The source study handled its data this way. The number of nucleated cells in each sample was estimated by amplification of reference gene primers within the assay. Sequence reads were collapsed and filtered to measure the absolute abundance of every unique TCRbeta CDR3 rearrangement. For each sample, productive Simpson clonality was calculated by taking the square root of Simpson's diversity index across productive rearrangements. Imported from immuneACCESS, the table was reduced by TCRdb to in-frame sequences with V and J called. These copies leave out some clones; in studies compared against another copy, an unresolved V gene accounts for under half, and the cause of the remainder is not known. V, J and clone size are those of that table, while D and trimming were read from the DNA. The sample table contains 350,000 to 400,000 clones; only one count was recorded for about 88% of them. The ten largest account for almost 3% of the sample.

The source material was PBMCs or T cells enriched from blood (not recorded which). The TCR comes from a woman aged 25 to 39 who had recovered from COVID-19.

The CDR3 region has the sequence CASSASGGGGYTF. The bases read TGTGCCAGCAGCGCGTCCGGGGGAGGTGGCTACACCTTC. The rearranged segments are TRBV11-2 and TRBJ1-2; TRBD1 could be the D gene, as 5 bases match. Trimming takes 5 bases from V and 7 bases from J, and the germline ends sit 14 bases apart. CDR3 length: 13 amino acids, cysteine to phenylalanine. Only the CDR3 part of the read is kept: 39 bases, read in frame from the first base. In the germline V gene, CDR1 corresponds to SGHAT and CDR2 to FQNNGV.